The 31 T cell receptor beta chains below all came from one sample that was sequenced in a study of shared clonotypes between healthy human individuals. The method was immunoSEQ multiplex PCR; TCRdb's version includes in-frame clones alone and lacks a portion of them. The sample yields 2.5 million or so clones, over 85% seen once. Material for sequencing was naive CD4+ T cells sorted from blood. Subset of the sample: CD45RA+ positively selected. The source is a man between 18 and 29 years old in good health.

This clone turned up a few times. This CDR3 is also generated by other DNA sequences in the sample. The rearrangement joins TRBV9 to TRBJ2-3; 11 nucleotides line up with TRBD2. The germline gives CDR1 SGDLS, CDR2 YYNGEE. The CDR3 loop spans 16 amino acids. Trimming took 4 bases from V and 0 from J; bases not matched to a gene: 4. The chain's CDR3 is CASSPRTSGSTDTQYF. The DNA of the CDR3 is TGTGCCAGCAGCCCCAGGACTAGCGGGAGCACAGATACGCAGTATTTT.

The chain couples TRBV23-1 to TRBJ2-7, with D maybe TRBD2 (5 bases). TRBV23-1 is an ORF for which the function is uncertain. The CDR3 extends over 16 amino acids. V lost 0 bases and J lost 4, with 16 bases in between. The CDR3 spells CASSQSGSGCGYEQYF. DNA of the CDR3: TGCGCCAGCAGTCAATCGGGGTCCGGGTGCGGGTACGAGCAGTACTTC.

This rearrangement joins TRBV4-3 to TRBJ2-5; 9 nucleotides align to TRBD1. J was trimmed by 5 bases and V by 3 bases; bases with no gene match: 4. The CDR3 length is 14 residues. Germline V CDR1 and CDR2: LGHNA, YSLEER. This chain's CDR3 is CASSQGQGSETQYF. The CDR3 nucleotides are TGCGCCAGCAGCCAGGGACAGGGATCGGAGACCCAGTACTTC.

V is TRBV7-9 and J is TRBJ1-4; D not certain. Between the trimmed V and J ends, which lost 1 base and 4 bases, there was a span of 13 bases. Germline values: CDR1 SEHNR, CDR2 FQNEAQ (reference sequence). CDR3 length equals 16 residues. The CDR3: CASSLGSGINNEKLFF. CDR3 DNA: TGTGCCAGCAGCTTAGGTTCCGGGATAAATAATGAAAAACTGTTTTTT.

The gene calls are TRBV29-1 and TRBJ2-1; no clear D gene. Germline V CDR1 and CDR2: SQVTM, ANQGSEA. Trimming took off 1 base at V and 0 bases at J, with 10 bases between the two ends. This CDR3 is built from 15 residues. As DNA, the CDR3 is TGCAGCGTTGAAGGTAGCACGAGCTCCTACAATGAGCAGTTCTTC. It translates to CSVEGSTSSYNEQFF.

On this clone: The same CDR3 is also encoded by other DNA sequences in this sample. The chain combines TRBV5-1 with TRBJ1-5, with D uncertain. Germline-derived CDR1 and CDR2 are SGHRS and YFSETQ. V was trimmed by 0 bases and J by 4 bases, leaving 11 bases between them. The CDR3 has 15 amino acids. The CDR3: CASSLAGERNQPQHF. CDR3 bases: TGCGCCAGCAGCTTGGCCGGGGAGCGGAATCAGCCCCAGCATTTT.

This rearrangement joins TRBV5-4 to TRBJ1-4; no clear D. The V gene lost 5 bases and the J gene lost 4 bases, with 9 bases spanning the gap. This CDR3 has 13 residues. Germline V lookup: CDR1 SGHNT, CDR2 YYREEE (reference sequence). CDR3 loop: CASSQRNNEKLFF. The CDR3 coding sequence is TGTGCCAGCAGTCAACGGAATAATGAAAAACTGTTTTTT.

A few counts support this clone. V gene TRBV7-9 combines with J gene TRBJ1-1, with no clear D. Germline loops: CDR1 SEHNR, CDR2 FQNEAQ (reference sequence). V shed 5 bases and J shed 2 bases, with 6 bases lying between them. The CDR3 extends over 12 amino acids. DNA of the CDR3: TGTGCCAGCAGCGTTCTCAACACTGAAGCTTTCTTT. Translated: CASSVLNTEAFF. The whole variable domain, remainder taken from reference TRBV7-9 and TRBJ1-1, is DTGVSQNPRHKITKRGQNVTFRCDPISEHNRLYWYRQTLGQGPEFLTYFQNEAQLEKSRLLSDRFSAERPKGSFSTLEIQRTEQGDSAMYLCASSVLNTEAFFGQGTRLTVV.

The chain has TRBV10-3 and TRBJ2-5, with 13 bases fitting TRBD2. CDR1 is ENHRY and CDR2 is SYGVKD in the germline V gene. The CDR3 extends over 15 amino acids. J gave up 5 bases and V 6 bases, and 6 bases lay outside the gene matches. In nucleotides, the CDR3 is TGTGCCATCAGGGATGGACTAGCGGGGGCGGAGACCCAGTACTTC. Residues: CAIRDGLAGAETQYF.

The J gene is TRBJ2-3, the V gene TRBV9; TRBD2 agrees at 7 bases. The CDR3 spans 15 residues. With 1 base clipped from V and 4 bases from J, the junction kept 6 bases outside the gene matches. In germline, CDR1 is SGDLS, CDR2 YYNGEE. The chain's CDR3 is CASSVHPGGADTQYF. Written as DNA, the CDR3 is TGTGCCAGCAGCGTACATCCGGGAGGAGCAGATACGCAGTATTTT. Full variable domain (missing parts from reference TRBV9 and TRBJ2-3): DSGVTQTPKHLITATGQRVTLRCSPRSGDLSVYWYQQSLDQGLQFLIQYYNGEERAKGNILERFSAQQFPDLHSELNLSSLELGDSALYFCASSVHPGGADTQYFGPGTRLTVL.

For the CDR3, the DNA is TGTGCCAGCAGCTTGGATGGGGGAAGGTCCACCGGGGAGCTGTTTTTT. This encodes CASSLDGGRSTGELFF. The chain employs TRBV5-6 and TRBJ2-2; D may be TRBD1 or TRBD2 (5 bases each). Germline V gene lookup returns CDR1 SGHDT and CDR2 YYEEEE. CDR3 size: 16 residues. Trimming took off 0 bases at V and 4 bases at J, with 13 bases between the two ends.

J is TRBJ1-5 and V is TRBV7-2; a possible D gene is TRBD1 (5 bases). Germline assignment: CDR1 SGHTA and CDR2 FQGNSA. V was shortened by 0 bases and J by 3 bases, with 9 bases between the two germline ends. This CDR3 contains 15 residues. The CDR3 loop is CASSLATGINQPQHF. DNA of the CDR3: TGTGCCAGCAGCTTAGCCACAGGTATCAATCAGCCCCAGCATTTT.

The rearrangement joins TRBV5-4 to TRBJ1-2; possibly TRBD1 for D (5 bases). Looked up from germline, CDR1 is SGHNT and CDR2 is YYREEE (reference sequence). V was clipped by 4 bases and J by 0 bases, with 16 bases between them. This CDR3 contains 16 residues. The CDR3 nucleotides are TGTGCCAGCAGCCAGGGCGGGAGTACCACTAACTATGGCTACACCTTC. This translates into CASSQGGSTTNYGYTF.

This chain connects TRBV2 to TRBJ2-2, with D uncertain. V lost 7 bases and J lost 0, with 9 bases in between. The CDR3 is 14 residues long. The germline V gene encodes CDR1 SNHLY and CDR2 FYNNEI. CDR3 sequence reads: CASNRLSNTGELFF. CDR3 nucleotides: TGTGCCAGCAATAGGCTATCGAACACCGGGGAGCTGTTTTTT.

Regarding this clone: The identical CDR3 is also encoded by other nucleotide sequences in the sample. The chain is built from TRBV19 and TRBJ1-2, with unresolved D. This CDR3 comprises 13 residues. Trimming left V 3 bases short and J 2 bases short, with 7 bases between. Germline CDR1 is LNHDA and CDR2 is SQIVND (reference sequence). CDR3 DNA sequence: TGTGCCAGTAGTATTTCCGGGAACTATGGCTACACCTTC. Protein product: CASSISGNYGYTF.

CDR3 residues: CASSLDGLAQETQYF. DNA of the CDR3: TGCGCCAGCAGCTTGGATGGACTAGCGCAAGAGACCCAGTACTTC. This rearrangement joins TRBV5-1 to TRBJ2-5, with 9 bases aligning to TRBD2. CDR1 is SGHRS, CDR2 YFSETQ, per germline. Trimming removed 0 bases from V and 2 bases from J; junction bases left unmatched: 2. CDR3 length: 15 residues.

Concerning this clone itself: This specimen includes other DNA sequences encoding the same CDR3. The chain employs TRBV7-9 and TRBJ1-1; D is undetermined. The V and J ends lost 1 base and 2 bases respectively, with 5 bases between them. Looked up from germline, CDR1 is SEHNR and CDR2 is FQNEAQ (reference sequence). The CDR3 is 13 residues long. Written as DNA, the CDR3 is TGTGCCAGCAGCTTAGACAGCAACACTGAAGCTTTCTTT. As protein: CASSLDSNTEAFF.

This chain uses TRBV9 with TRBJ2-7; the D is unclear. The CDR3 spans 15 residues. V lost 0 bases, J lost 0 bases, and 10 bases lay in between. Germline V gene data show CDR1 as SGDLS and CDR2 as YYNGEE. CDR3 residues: CASSVEGGVSYEQYF. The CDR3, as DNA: TGTGCCAGCAGCGTAGAAGGCGGTGTCTCCTACGAGCAGTACTTC.

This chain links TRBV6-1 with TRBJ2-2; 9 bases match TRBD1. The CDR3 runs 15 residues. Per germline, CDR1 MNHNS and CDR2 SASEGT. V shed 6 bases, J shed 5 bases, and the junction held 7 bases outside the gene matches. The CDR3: CASSPETGGTGELFF. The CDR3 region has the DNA TGTGCCAGCAGCCCCGAGACAGGGGGTACCGGGGAGCTGTTTTTT.

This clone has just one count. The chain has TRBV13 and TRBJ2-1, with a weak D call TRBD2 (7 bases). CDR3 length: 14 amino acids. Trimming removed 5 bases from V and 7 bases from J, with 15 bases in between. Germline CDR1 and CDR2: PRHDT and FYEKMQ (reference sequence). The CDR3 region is CASSQRGGWNEQFF. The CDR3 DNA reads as TGTGCCAGCAGCCAGAGGGGGGGCTGGAATGAGCAGTTCTTC. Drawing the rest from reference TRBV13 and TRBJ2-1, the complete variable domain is AAGVIQSPRHLIKEKRETATLKCYPIPRHDTVYWYQQGPGQDPQFLISFYEKMQSDKGSIPDRFSAQQFSDYHSELNMSSLELGDSALYFCASSQRGGWNEQFFGPGTRLTVL.

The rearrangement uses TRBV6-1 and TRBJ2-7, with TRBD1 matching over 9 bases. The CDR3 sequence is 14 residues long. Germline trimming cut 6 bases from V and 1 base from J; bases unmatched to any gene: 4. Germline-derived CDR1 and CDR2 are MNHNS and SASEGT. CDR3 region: CASRQTGGSYEQYF. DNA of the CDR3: TGTGCCAGCAGACAGACAGGGGGGTCCTACGAGCAGTACTTC.

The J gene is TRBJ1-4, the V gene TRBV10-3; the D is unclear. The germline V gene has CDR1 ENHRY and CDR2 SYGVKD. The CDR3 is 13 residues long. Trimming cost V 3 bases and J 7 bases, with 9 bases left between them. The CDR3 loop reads CAISEGSGEKLFF. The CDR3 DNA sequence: TGTGCCATCAGTGAAGGCTCCGGTGAAAAACTGTTTTTT.

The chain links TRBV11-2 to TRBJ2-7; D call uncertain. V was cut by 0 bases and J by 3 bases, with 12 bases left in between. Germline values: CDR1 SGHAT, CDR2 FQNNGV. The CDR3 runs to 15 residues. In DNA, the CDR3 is TGTGCCAGCAGCTTAGAAATGGTAGGCTTCTACGAGCAGTACTTC. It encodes CASSLEMVGFYEQYF.

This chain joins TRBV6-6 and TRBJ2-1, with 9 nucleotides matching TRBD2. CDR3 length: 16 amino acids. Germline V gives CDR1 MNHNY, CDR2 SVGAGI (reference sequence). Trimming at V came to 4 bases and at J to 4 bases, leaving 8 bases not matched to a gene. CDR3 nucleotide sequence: TGTGCCAGCAGTTTCCCAGCGGGAGGATCATACAATGAGCAGTTCTTC. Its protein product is CASSFPAGGSYNEQFF.

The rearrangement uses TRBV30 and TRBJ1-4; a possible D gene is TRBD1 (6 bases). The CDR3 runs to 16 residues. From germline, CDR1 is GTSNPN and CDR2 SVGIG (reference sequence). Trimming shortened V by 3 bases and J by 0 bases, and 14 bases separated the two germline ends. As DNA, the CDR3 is TGTGCCTGGAGCCTTGGACAGATCTCAACTAATGAAAAACTGTTTTTT. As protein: CAWSLGQISTNEKLFF.

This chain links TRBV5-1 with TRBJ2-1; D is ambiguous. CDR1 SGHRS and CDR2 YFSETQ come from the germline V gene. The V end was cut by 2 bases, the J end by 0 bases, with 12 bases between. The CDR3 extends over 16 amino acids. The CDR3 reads CASSFAGSISYNEQFF. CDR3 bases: TGCGCCAGCAGCTTCGCTGGGTCAATCTCCTACAATGAGCAGTTCTTC.

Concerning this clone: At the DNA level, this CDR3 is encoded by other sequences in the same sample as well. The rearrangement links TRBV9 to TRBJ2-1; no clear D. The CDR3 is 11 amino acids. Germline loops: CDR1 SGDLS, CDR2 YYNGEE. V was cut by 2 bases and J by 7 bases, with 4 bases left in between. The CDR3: CASSVENEQFF. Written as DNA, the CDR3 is TGTGCCAGCAGCGTCGAAAATGAGCAGTTCTTC.

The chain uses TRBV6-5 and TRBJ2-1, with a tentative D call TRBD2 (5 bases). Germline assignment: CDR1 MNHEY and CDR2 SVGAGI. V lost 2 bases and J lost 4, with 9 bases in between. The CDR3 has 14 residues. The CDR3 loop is CASSYGPGYNEQFF. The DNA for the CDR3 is TGTGCCAGCAGTTACGGTCCGGGGTACAATGAGCAGTTCTTC.

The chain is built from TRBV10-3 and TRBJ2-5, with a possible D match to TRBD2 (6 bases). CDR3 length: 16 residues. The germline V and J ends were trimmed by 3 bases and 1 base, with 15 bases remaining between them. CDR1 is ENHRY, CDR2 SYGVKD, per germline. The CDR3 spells CAISDNGGRGQETQYF. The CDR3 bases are TGTGCCATCAGTGATAACGGGGGAAGGGGCCAAGAGACCCAGTACTTC.

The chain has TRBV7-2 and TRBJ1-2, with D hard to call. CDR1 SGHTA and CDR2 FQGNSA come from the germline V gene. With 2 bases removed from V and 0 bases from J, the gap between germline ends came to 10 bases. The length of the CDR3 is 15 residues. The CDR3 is CASSLLGEANYGYTF. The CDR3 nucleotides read TGTGCCAGCAGCTTACTCGGAGAAGCTAACTATGGCTACACCTTC.

CDR3 DNA sequence: TGTGCCAGCAGACTTAATGGAGAGCAGTACTTC. Protein: CASRLNGEQYF. The chain joins TRBV5-6 to TRBJ2-7; D remains ambiguous. Germline CDR1 reads SGHDT; CDR2 reads YYEEEE. The CDR3 consists of 11 residues. Trimming stripped 5 bases from V and 7 bases from J, with 10 bases between.